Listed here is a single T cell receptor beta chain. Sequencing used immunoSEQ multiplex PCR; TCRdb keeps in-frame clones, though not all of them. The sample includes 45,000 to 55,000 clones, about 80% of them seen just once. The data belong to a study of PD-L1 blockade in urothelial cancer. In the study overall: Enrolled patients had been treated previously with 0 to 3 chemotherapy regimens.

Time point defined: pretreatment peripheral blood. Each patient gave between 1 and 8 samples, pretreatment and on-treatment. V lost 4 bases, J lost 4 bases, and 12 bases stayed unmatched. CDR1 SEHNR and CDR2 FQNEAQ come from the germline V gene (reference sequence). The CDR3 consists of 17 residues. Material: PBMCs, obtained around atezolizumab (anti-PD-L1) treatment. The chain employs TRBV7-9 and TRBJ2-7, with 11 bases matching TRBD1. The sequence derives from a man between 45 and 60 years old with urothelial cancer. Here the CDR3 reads CASSSVEPGQGGYEQYF. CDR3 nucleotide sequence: TGTGCCAGCAGCTCTGTTGAGCCGGGACAGGGGGGTTACGAGCAGTACTTC.